These 9 T cell receptor beta chains originate from one sample sequenced in a study of blood T cells in healthy people across ages. Then a second PCR, running roughly 7 to 11 cycles, was carried out with a sample-barcoded 5' primer and a J-beta primer mix. TCRdb called the 5' RACE reads again in MiXCR, with one record for every CDR3 protein. The table includes some 940,000 distinct CDR3 sequences, almost 30% detected once. In addition, the sample was reused for a study of T cells of mothers and their children.

Sequenced: blood. Receptors were obtained from a woman in her forties in good health.

As regards this clonotype: A clone one base away is much larger, so this may be a read error. The chain joins TRBV20-1 to TRBJ1-1; tentatively, D is TRBD1 (5 bases). The V end lost 7 bases, the J end lost 1 base, and 10 bases lay between the germline ends. The CDR3 is 12 residues long. The germline gives CDR1 DFQATT, CDR2 SNEGSKA (reference sequence). CDR3 nucleotide sequence: TGCAGTGTTGGACATTCGAACACTGAAGCTTTCTTT. It yields the protein CSVGHSNTEAFF.

At least ten counts were recorded for this clonotype. This chain joins TRBV28 and TRBJ2-4; D is unclear. This CDR3 is built from 16 residues. V was pared by 1 base and J by 0 bases, with 10 bases between. Germline V lookup: CDR1 MDHEN, CDR2 SYDVKM. The CDR3 DNA reads as TGTGCCAGCAGTTTATATCCCGGAATAGCCAAAAACATTCAGTACTTC. Translating it yields CASSLYPGIAKNIQYF.

The CDR3 is CASSQISGGEDEQYF. CDR3 nucleotides: TGTGCCAGCAGCCAGATTAGCGGGGGGGAAGACGAGCAGTACTTC. This chain uses TRBV9 with TRBJ2-7, with 11 bases that match TRBD2. J was trimmed by 5 bases and V by 4 bases; bases with no gene match: 8. The length of the CDR3 is 15 residues. Germline CDR1 reads SGDLS; CDR2 reads YYNGEE.

The chain joins TRBV20-1 to TRBJ1-6; perhaps TRBD1 as D (5 bases). The CDR3 contains 16 residues. Trimming took off 3 bases at V and 3 bases at J, with 15 bases between the two ends. Germline CDR1 reads DFQATT; CDR2 reads SNEGSKA (reference sequence). The CDR3 here is CSASRNQGVYNSPLHF. DNA for the CDR3: TGCAGTGCTAGTAGAAACCAGGGTGTCTATAATTCACCCCTCCACTTT.

This chain uses TRBV10-3 with TRBJ2-2; D not resolved. CDR3 length: 14 amino acids. Germline CDR1 reads ENHRY; CDR2 reads SYGVKD. With 3 bases removed from V and 0 bases from J, the gap between germline ends came to 5 bases. CDR3 residues: CAISDGANTGELFF. The CDR3 DNA reads TGTGCCATCAGTGATGGGGCGAACACCGGGGAGCTGTTTTTT.

This clonotype has more than one count but fewer than ten. At one end, the junction sequence differs from germline, possibly due to a read error. The J gene is TRBJ2-3, the V gene TRBV7-7; TRBD2 agrees at 11 bases. Germline V gene lookup returns CDR1 SSHAT and CDR2 FNYEAQ (reference sequence). The CDR3 runs 18 residues. This chain's CDR3 is CASSLVLAGESDTDTQYF. CDR3 nucleotide sequence: TGTGCTAGCAGCTTAGTACTAGCGGGGGAGTCGGACACAGATACGCAGTATTTT.

As concerns this clonotype: One junction end disagrees with the germline gene, perhaps due to a read error. The genes are TRBV4-1 and TRBJ1-4, with D hard to call. This CDR3 spans 16 amino acids. Germline V gives CDR1 MGHRA, CDR2 YSYEKL. CDR3 region: CASSQRVVATNEKRFF. Here the CDR3 DNA reads TGCGCCAGCAGCCAACGAGTCGTTGCAACTAATGAAAAACGGTTTTTT.

This clonotype was counted only a few times. This may be a read error: a much more frequent sequence differs by one nucleotide. The chain employs TRBV7-8 and TRBJ1-4; 11 bases are shared with TRBD1. CDR3 size: 14 residues. CDR1 is SGHVS, CDR2 FQNEAQ, per germline. CDR3 DNA: TGTGCCAGCAGCCAGGGACAGGGGGGTGAAAAACGGTTTTTT. Translated, it gives CASSQGQGGEKRFF.

This clonotype has a count of ten or more. The chain uses TRBV12-3 or TRBV12-4 and TRBJ1-2; 8 nucleotides align to TRBD1. The junction had 12 bases not matched to a gene; V was cut back by 6 bases and J by 3 bases. The CDR3 runs to 16 residues. The CDR3 DNA sequence: TGTGCCAGCAGAACCGTCTCAGGGGGCTTGGACTATGGCTACACCTTC. Translation: CASRTVSGGLDYGYTF.